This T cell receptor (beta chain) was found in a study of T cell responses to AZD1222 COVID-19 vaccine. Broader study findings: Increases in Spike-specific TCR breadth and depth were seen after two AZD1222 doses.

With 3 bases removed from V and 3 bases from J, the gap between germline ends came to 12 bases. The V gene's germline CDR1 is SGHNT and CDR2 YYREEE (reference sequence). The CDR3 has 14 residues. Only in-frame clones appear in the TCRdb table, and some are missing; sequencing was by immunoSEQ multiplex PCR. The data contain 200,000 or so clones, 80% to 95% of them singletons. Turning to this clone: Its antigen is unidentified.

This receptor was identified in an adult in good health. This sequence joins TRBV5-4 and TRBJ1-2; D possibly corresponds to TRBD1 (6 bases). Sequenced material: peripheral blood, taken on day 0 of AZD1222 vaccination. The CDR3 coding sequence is TGTGCCAGCAGCTCGGTACAGGGTGACTATGGCTACACCTTC. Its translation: CASSSVQGDYGYTF.